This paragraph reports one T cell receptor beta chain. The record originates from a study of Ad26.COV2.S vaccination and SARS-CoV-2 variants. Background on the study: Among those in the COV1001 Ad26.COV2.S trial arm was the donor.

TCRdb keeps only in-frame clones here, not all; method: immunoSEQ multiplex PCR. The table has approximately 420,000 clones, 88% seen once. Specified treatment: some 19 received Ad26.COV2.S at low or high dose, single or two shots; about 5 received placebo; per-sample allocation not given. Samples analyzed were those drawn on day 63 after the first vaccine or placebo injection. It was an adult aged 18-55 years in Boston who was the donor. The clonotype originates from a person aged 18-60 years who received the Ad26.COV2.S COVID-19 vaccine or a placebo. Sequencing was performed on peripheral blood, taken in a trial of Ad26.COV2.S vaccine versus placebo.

CDR3 DNA sequence: TGCGCCAGCAGCCGTTCCGGGACTAGCGGGGGGGCCGGTGAAGAGACCCAGTACTTC. This sequence encodes CASSRSGTSGGAGEETQYF. This chain joins TRBV5-1 and TRBJ2-5, with TRBD2 matching over 16 bases. CDR3 length equals 19 residues. J lost 3 bases, V lost 4 bases, and 12 bases had no gene match. CDR1 and CDR2 from the germline V gene are SGHRS and YFSETQ.